The source of this T cell receptor (beta chain) is a study of T-cell memory formation after mild COVID-19. The study, taken as a whole, reports: Unconfirmed was the SARS-CoV-2 specificity of second-wave clones that peaked on day 37. Clones that got smaller from day 15 to 85 had even CD4/CD8, while clones growing later tipped toward CD4+. Most CD4+ clones that shrank were in CM and EM, while CD8+ ones turned up in EMRA.

V shed 0 bases and J shed 4 bases, with 6 bases lying between them. CDR1 DFQATT and CDR2 SNEGSKA come from the germline V gene (reference sequence). This CDR3 has 12 amino acids. Points on this clonotype: Its cognate antigen is unknown.

Using constant-segment primers, 5'RACE produced TCR alpha and TCR beta cDNA libraries carrying sample barcodes and UMIs. TCRdb re-derived calls from the 5' RACE reads in MiXCR, one entry per CDR3 protein. The data show 250,000 to 350,000 distinct CDR3 sequences, roughly an eighth seen once. This rearrangement joins TRBV20-1 to TRBJ1-2; no definite D call. Sequenced input: PBMCs or a T cell subset sorted from them (not recorded which). This TCR was recovered from a man between 18 and 29 years old who had mild COVID-19 (a few samples of this study predate the infection). Cell type and time point are not known. The CDR3 DNA reads as TGCAGTGCTAGAGATGGGAGCTATGGCTACACCTTC. Translating gives CSARDGSYGYTF.